This T cell receptor beta chain was captured in a study of chemoradiotherapy in HPV16-positive cancers. Overall study context: Candidate HPV-specific T-cell clones and common TCR motifs came from functional assays in a couple of HPV16-positive patients.

In germline, CDR1 is MDHEN, CDR2 SYDVKM. The V end was cut by 6 bases, the J end by 5 bases, with 7 bases between. This CDR3 is built from 12 residues. The study's findings and limits: For HPV16-positive patients, expanding HPV-responsive T cells associated with longer recurrence-free survival. Non-HPV-specific T cells did not expand in tumors during treatment, whereas candidate HPV-specific clones and E7-related motifs did.

Sequencing was performed with immunoSEQ multiplex PCR; in TCRdb, only in-frame clones are kept and a portion is missing. This sample has about 6,100 clones, with over 65% found just once. A note on this clone: Its antigen is still unknown.

Over chemoradiotherapy, repertoires were sampled more than once. The chain recombines TRBV28 with TRBJ2-2, with D hard to call. The source of this sequence is a human donor with HPV-associated anogenital cancer. Sequencing was performed on tumor tissue, taken from a patient who underwent chemoradiotherapy. CDR3 DNA: TGTGCCAGCAGCGTCCTAACCGGGGAGCTGTTTTTT. This translates into CASSVLTGELFF.